This T cell receptor (beta chain) was identified during a study of neurological immune-mediated disorders. Overall study findings and caveats: Neither clinical nor MRI features showed any association with the multiple sclerosis repertoire cluster, and the authors stated that larger cohorts are needed.

V dropped 7 bases and J dropped 0 bases, with 7 bases sitting between them. The V gene's germline CDR1 is DFQATT and CDR2 SNEGSKA (reference sequence). The CDR3 extends over 12 amino acids. TCRdb itself ran the 5' RACE reads through MiXCR, one entry per CDR3 protein. There are tens of thousands of distinct CDR3 sequences in the sample; roughly 4.4% occur only once, and under 6.5% lies in the top ten. This clonotype has at least ten counts. Its antigen is currently unknown. The rearrangement joins TRBV20-1 to TRBJ1-3; no clear D. This sequence was found in a woman between 55 and 75 years old with multiple sclerosis. Sequencing was performed on PBMCs. CDR3 DNA sequence: TGCAGTGGGAAGAGCTCTGGAAACACCATATATTTT. Its translation: CSGKSSGNTIYF.